The 9 T cell receptor beta chains below were found in one sample sequenced in a study of blood T cell repertoires in COVID-19. Method: immunoSEQ multiplex PCR; TCRdb's copy keeps in-frame clones and lacks some. The repertoire consists of about 140,000 clones, with about 86% occurring once and the leading ten covering roughly 8%. Sequencing was performed on peripheral blood. The receptors were sampled from a woman aged 55-70 years with acute or convalescent COVID-19.

The chain combines TRBV18 with TRBJ2-5; 9 nucleotides line up with TRBD1. Germline V lookup: CDR1 KGHSH, CDR2 LQKENI. V lost 4 bases to trimming and J lost 5 bases; unmatched junction nucleotides: 5. The CDR3 loop spans 14 amino acids. The CDR3 is CASSRGQGLETQYF. DNA of the CDR3: TGTGCCAGCTCACGGGGACAGGGCCTGGAGACCCAGTACTTC.

J is TRBJ1-1 and V is TRBV21-1; the table's D call, TRBD1, was not checked against the DNA. TRBV21-1 is a recognized pseudogene. The CDR3 is 14 residues long. CDR3 sequence (DNA): TGTGCCAGCCACAGGGTATTGTGGAGAACTGAAGCTTTCTTT. The encoded protein is CASHRVLWRTEAFF.

This clone has more than one count but fewer than ten. The rearrangement uses TRBV6-6 and TRBJ1-2, with D possibly being TRBD1 (5 bases). The ends were cut back, 7 bases at V and 6 bases at J, with 21 bases in the middle. This CDR3 region has 15 residues. Germline CDR1 and CDR2: MNHNY and SVGAGI (reference sequence). In DNA, the CDR3 is TGTGCCAGCACCGGAGATACGGTCCCAGGGCATGGCTACACCTTC. Translating gives CASTGDTVPGHGYTF.

The chain links TRBV4-3 to TRBJ1-2; maybe TRBD1 (6 bases). Trimming left V 1 base short and J 3 bases short, with 9 bases between. Germline-derived CDR1 and CDR2 are LGHNA and YSLEER. The CDR3 is 14 residues long. The CDR3 DNA sequence: TGCGCCAGCAGCCAAGCGGACAGTTACTATGGCTACACCTTC. Translating it yields CASSQADSYYGYTF.

This chain's CDR3 is CASSEGTKNTGELFF. For the CDR3, the DNA is TGTGCCAGCAGTGAAGGGACAAAGAACACCGGGGAGCTGTTTTTT. The chain joins TRBV2 to TRBJ2-2; perhaps TRBD1 as D (5 bases). Per the germline V gene, CDR1 is SNHLY and CDR2 is FYNNEI. V lost 1 base to trimming and J lost 1 base, with 7 bases between them. The CDR3 covers 15 residues. Using reference TRBV2 and TRBJ2-2 for the parts outside the CDR3, the full variable domain is EPEVTQTPSHQVTQMGQEVILRCVPISNHLYFYWYRQILGQKVEFLVSFYNNEISEKSEIFDDQFSVERPDGSNFTLKIRSTKLEDSAMYFCASSEGTKNTGELFFGEGSRLTVL.

The chain couples TRBV28 to TRBJ2-7, with TRBD2 matching over 12 bases. The CDR3 length is 14 residues. J was trimmed by 7 bases and V by 3 bases; bases with no gene match: 4. The germline gives CDR1 MDHEN, CDR2 SYDVKM. The CDR3 sequence is CASSLTSGGREQYF. The DNA for the CDR3 is TGTGCCAGCAGTTTGACTAGCGGGGGCCGGGAGCAGTACTTC. Combining the CDR3 with reference TRBV28 and TRBJ2-7 gives the whole variable domain DVKVTQSSRYLVKRTGEKVFLECVQDMDHENMFWYRQDPGLGLRLIYFSYDVKMKEKGDIPEGYSVSREKKERFSLILESASTNQTSMYLCASSLTSGGREQYFGPGTRLTVT.

V is TRBV30 and J is TRBJ2-2, with TRBD1 matching over 8 bases. The CDR3 consists of 15 residues. Germline V CDR1 and CDR2: GTSNPN, SVGIG (reference sequence). Germline trimming cut 3 bases from V and 7 bases from J; bases unmatched to any gene: 10. CDR3 region: CAWSAGGLPGGELFF. The CDR3 DNA reads TGTGCCTGGAGCGCAGGGGGCCTTCCTGGCGGGGAGCTGTTTTTT.

The chain combines TRBV7-8 with TRBJ2-2; possibly TRBD1 for D (5 bases). V shed 0 bases and J shed 7 bases, with 12 bases lying between them. CDR3 length: 15 residues. CDR1 is SGHVS, CDR2 FQNEAQ, per germline. CDR3 in amino acids: CASSLAKWGDGELFF. In nucleotides, the CDR3 is TGTGCCAGCAGCTTAGCGAAATGGGGCGACGGGGAGCTGTTTTTT.

The rearrangement joins TRBV29-1 to TRBJ1-4; D remains unclear. Trimming stripped 3 bases from V and 14 bases from J, with 13 bases between. CDR3 size: 11 residues. The germline gives CDR1 SQVTM, CDR2 ANQGSEA. CDR3 in DNA: TGCAGCGTTGAGAGAGGCCAAAGGCTGTTTTTT. Residues: CSVERGQRLFF. The variable domain in full, with the rest retrieved from reference TRBV29-1 and TRBJ1-4, is SAVISQKPSRDICQRGTSLTIQCQVDSQVTMMFWYRQQPGQSLTLIATANQGSEATYESGFVIDKFPISRPNLTFSTLTVSNMSPEDSSIYLCSVERGQRLFFGSGTQLSVL.